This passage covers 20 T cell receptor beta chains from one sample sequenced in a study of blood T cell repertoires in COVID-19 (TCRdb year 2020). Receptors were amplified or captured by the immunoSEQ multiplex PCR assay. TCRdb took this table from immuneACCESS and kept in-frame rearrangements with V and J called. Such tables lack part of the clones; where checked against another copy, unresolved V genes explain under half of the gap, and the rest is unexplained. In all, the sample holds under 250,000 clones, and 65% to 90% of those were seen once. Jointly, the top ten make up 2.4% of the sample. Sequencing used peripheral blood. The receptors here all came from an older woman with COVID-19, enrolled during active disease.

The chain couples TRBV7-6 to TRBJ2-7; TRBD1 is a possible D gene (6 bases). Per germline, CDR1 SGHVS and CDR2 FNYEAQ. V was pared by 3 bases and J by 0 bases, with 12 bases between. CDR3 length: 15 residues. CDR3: CASSFGQYPSYEQYF. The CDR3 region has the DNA TGTGCCAGCAGCTTTGGACAGTATCCCTCCTACGAGCAGTACTTC. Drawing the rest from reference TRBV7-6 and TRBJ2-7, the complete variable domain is GAGVSQSPRYKVTKRGQDVALRCDPISGHVSLYWYRQALGQGPEFLTYFNYEAQQDKSGLPNDRFSAERPEGSISTLTIQRTEQRDSAMYRCASSFGQYPSYEQYFGPGTRLTVT.

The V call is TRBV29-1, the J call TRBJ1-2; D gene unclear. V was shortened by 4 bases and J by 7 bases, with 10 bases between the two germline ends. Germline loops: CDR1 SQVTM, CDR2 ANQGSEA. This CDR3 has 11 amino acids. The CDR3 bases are TGCAGCGTTGTTGGGCAACTTGGCTACACCTTC. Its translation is CSVVGQLGYTF.

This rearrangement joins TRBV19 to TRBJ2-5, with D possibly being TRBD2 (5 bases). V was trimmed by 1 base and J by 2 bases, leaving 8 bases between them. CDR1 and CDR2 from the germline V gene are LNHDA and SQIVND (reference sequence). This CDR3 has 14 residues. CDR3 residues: CASSIGSGQETQYF. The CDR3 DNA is TGTGCCAGTAGTATAGGTTCGGGACAAGAGACCCAGTACTTC.

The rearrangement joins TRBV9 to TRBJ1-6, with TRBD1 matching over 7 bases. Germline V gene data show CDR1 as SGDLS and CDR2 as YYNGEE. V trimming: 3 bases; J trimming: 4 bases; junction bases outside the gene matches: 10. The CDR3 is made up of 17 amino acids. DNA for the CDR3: TGTGCCAGCAGCGCACCCCGACAGGGTGCTTATAATTCACCCCTCCACTTT. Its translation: CASSAPRQGAYNSPLHF. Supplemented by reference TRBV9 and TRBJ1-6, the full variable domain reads DSGVTQTPKHLITATGQRVTLRCSPRSGDLSVYWYQQSLDQGLQFLIQYYNGEERAKGNILERFSAQQFPDLHSELNLSSLELGDSALYFCASSAPRQGAYNSPLHFGNGTRLTVT.

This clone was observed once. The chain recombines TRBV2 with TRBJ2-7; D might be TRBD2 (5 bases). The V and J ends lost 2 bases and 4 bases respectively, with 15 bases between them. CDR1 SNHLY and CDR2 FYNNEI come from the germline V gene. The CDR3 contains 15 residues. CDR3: CASSESGGWIYEQYF. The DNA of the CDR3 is TGTGCCAGCAGTGAAAGTGGCGGGTGGATATACGAGCAGTACTTC.

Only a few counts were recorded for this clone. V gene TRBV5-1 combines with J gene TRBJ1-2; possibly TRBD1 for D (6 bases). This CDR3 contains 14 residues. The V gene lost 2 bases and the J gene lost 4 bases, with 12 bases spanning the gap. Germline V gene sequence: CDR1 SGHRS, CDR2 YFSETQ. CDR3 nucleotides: TGCGCCAGCAGCTTACCAGGGGTAGGCTATGGCTACACCTTC. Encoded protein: CASSLPGVGYGYTF.

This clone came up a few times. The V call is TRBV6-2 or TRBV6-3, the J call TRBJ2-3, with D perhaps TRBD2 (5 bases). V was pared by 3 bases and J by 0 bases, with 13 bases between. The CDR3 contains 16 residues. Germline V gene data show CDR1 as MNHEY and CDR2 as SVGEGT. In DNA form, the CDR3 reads TGTGCCAGCAGTTATGGTATCGGGGATAGCACAGATACGCAGTATTTT. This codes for CASSYGIGDSTDTQYF.

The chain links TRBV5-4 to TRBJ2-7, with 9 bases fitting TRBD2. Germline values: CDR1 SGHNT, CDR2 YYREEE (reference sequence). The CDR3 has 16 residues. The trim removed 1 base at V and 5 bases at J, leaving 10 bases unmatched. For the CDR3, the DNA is TGTGCCAGCAGCTTGAGAGGCGGACTAGCGATCGACGAGCAGTACTTC. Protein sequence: CASSLRGGLAIDEQYF. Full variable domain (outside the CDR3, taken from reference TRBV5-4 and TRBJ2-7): ETGVTQSPTHLIKTRGQQVTLRCSSQSGHNTVSWYQQALGQGPQFIFQYYREEENGRGNFPPRFSGLQFPNYSSELNVNALELDDSALYLCASSLRGGLAIDEQYFGPGTRLTVT.

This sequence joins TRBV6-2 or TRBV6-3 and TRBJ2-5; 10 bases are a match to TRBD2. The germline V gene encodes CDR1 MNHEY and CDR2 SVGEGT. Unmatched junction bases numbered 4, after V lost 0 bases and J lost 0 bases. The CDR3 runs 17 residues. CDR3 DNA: TGTGCCAGCAGTTACTCGGGACTAGCGAGGTACCAAGAGACCCAGTACTTC. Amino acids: CASSYSGLARYQETQYF.

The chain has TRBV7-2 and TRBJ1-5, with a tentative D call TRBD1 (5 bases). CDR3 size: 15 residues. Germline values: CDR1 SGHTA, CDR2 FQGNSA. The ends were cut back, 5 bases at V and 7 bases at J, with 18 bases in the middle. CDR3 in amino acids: CASSVGPGKAQPQHF. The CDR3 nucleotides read TGTGCCAGCAGCGTCGGCCCAGGGAAGGCACAGCCCCAGCATTTT.

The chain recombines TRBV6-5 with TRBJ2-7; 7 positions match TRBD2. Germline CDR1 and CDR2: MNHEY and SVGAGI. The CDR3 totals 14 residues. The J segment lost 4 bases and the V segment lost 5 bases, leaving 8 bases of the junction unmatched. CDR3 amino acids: CASSTGTGGYEQYF. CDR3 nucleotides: TGTGCCAGCAGTACTGGGACGGGGGGTTACGAGCAGTACTTC.

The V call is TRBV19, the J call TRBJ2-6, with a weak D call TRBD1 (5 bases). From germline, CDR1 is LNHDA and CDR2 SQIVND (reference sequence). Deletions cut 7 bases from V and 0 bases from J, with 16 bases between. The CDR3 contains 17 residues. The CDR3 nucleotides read TGTGCCAGTAAAAGAACAGGTGGTCGCTCTGGGGCCAACGTCCTGACTTTC. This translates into CASKRTGGRSGANVLTF.

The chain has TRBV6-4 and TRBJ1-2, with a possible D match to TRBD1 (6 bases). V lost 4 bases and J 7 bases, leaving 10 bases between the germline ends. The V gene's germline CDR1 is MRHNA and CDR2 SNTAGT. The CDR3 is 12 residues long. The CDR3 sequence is CASSGGPGGYTF. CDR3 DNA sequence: TGTGCCAGCAGTGGGGGGCCGGGTGGCTACACCTTC.

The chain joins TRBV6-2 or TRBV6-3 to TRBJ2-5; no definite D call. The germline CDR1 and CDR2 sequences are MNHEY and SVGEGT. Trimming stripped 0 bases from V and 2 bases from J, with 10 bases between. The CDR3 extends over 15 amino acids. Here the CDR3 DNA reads TGTGCCAGCAGTTACTCGGTCTCGCGTCAAGAGACCCAGTACTTC. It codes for CASSYSVSRQETQYF.

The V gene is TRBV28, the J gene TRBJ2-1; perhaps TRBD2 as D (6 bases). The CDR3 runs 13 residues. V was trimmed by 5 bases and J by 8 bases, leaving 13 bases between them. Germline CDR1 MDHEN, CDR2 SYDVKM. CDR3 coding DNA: TGTGCCAGCAGTGGGCGGAGGGGCGATGAGCAGTTCTTC. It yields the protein CASSGRRGDEQFF.

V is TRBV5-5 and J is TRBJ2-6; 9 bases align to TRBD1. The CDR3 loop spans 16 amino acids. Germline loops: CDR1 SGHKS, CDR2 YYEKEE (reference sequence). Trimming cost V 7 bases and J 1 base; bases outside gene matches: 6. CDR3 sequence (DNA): TGTGCCAGCGGCCGGGACAGGGCTTCTGGGGCCAACGTCCTGACTTTC. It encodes CASGRDRASGANVLTF.

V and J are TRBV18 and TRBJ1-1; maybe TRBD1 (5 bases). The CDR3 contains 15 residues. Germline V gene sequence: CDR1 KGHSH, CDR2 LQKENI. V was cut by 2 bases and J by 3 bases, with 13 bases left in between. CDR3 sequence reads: CASSPSGGGDTEAFF. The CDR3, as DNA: TGTGCCAGCTCACCAAGTGGTGGGGGGGACACTGAAGCTTTCTTT.

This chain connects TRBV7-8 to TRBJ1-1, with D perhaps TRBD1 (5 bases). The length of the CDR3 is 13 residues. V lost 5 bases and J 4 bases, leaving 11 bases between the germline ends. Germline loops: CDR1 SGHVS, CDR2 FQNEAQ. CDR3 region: CASSPYQGTEAFF. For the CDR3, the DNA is TGTGCCAGCAGCCCCTACCAGGGCACTGAAGCTTTCTTT.

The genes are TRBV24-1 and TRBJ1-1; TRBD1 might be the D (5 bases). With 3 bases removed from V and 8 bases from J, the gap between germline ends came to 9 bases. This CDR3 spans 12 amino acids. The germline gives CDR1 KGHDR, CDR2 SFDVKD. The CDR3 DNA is TGTGCCACCAGTGATGAGACAGCCGAAGCTTTCTTT. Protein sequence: CATSDETAEAFF.

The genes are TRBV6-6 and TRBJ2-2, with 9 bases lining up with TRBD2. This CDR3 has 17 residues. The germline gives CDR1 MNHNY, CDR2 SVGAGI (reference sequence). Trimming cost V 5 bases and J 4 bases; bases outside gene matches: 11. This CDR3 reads CASSPPTWRGGTGELFF. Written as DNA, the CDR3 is TGTGCCAGCAGTCCTCCGACCTGGCGGGGGGGCACCGGGGAGCTGTTTTTT.